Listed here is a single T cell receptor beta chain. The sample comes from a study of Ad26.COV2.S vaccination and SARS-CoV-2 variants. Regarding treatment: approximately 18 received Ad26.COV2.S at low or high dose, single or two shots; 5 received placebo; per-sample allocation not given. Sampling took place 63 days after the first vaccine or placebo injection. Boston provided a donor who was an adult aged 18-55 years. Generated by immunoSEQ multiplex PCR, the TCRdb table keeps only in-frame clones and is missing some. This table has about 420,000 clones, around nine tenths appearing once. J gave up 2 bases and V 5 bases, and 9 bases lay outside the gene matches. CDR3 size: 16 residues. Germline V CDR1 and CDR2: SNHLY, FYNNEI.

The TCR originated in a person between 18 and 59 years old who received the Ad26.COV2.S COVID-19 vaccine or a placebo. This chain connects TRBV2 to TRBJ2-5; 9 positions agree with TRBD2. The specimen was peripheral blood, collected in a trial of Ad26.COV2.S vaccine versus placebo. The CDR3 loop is CASSLAGGPRQETQYF. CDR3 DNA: TGTGCCAGCAGTTTGGCGGGGGGGCCGCGGCAAGAGACCCAGTACTTC.